This T cell receptor (beta chain) is drawn from a study of cytomegalovirus exposure and HLA in healthy donors. V lost 3 bases and J lost 7, with 19 bases in between. Per the germline V gene, CDR1 is MNHEY and CDR2 is SMNVEV (reference sequence). CDR3 length equals 16 residues. As regards this clone: The antigen remains unidentified.

Whole-study results and caveats: Relative to the approximately 700-donor mean, N-insertions were reportedly fewer in an Asian-associated ancestry cluster in a later analysis. A cluster of highly shared sequence variants was likely a sequencing artifact.

The PCR contained 60 Vbeta and 13 Jbeta primers. Method: immunoSEQ multiplex PCR; TCRdb's copy keeps in-frame clones and lacks some. The data contain about 210,000 clones, 70% to 90% of them singletons. The chain carries TRBV27 and TRBJ2-1; maybe TRBD1 (5 bases). This receptor was obtained from a woman aged 30 to 39 in good health and CMV-seronegative. The sequencing input was PBMCs. The CDR3 protein is CASSFPPWQGRNEQFF. In nucleotides, the CDR3 is TGTGCCAGCAGTTTCCCCCCGTGGCAGGGTAGGAATGAGCAGTTCTTC.